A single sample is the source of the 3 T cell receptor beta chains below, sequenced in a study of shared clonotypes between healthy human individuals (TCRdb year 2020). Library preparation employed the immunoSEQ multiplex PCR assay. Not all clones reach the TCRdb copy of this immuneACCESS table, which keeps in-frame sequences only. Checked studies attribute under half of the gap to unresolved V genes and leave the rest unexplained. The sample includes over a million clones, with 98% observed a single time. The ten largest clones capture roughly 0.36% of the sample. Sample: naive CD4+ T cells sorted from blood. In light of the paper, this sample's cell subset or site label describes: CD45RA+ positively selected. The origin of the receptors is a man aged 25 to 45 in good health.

The DNA for the CDR3 is TGTGCCAGCAGTGGTCTATACTACGAGCAGTACTTC. It specifies CASSGLYYEQYF. J is TRBJ2-7 and V is TRBV2; D call uncertain. Germline V CDR1 and CDR2: SNHLY, FYNNEI. The CDR3 consists of 12 residues. V was trimmed by 4 bases and J by 3 bases, leaving 7 bases between them. Using reference TRBV2 and TRBJ2-7 for the parts outside the CDR3, the full variable domain is EPEVTQTPSHQVTQMGQEVILRCVPISNHLYFYWYRQILGQKVEFLVSFYNNEISEKSEIFDDQFSVERPDGSNFTLKIRSTKLEDSAMYFCASSGLYYEQYFGPGTRLTVT.

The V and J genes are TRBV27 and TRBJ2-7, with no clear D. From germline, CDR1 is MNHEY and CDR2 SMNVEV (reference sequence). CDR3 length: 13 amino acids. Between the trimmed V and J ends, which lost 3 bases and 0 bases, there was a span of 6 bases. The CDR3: CASSFYSSYEQYF. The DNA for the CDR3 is TGTGCCAGCAGTTTCTACTCCTCCTACGAGCAGTACTTC.

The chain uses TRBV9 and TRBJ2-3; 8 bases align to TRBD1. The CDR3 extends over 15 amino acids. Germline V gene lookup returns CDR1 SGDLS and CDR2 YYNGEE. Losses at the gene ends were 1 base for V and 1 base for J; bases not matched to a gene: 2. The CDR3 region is CASSVMGQGTDTQYF. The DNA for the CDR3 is TGTGCCAGCAGCGTAATGGGACAGGGCACAGATACGCAGTATTTT.